This is a list of T cell receptor beta chains from one sample in a study of cytomegalovirus exposure and HLA in healthy donors. TCRdb's table, derived via immunoSEQ multiplex PCR, lists solely in-frame clones and lacks some. The data show more than 65,000 clones, with 60% to 80% seen just once and around 6.4% held by the top ten. What was sequenced was PBMCs. The source is a woman in her forties or fifties in good health and CMV-seropositive. CDR3s include the opening cysteine and the closing phenylalanine or tryptophan. D genes are given only for firm matches. Clone size is given for some rows only: seen once, a few or many times, or a class if the clone is expanded.

D gene	V gene	clone size	J gene	CDR3 DNA	CDR3 protein
NA	TRBV6-4	NA	TRBJ1-4	TGTGCCAGCAGTGTCGAGTGGGGGGATGAAAAACTGTTTTTT	CASSVEWGDEKLFF
TRBD2	TRBV7-3	NA	TRBJ2-1	TGTGCCAGCAGCCGCGGGGGGGAGCAGTTCTTC	CASSRGGEQFF
TRBD1	TRBV5-6	NA	TRBJ2-7	TGTGCCAGCAGTTGGACAGGGGAGCACTACGAGCAGTACTTC	CASSWTGEHYEQYF
NA	TRBV4-3	NA	TRBJ2-7	TGCGCCAGCAGCGAAGACCCCTACTACGAGCAGTACTTC	CASSEDPYYEQYF
TRBD1	TRBV6-5	NA	TRBJ2-1	TGTGCCAGCAGCTCTACAGGGGGTGCCTACAATGAGCAGTTCTTC	CASSSTGGAYNEQFF
NA	TRBV15	NA	TRBJ2-7	TGTGCCACCAGCAGAGCCGAAGGGGGGGTCTCGGGGAGAGAGCAGTACTTC	CATSRAEGGVSGREQYF
TRBD1	TRBV29-1	NA	TRBJ2-2	TGCAGCGTTGAAGCGACAGGGGACGCCGGGGAGCTGTTTTTT	CSVEATGDAGELFF
TRBD2	TRBV5-1	NA	TRBJ2-7	TGCGCCAGCAGCTTAGCGGGAGCGGCCTACGAGCAGTACTTC	CASSLAGAAYEQYF
NA	TRBV5-8	few	TRBJ2-1	TGTGCCAGCAGCTTGGGAGCCACCCCGACTAACAATGAGCAGTTCTTC	CASSLGATPTNNEQFF
NA	TRBV6-5	NA	TRBJ1-1	TGTGCCAGCAGGCAAACGACAGTCACGACAGCTTTCTTT	CASRQTTVTTAFF
NA	TRBV5-6	once	TRBJ1-1	TGTGCCAGCAGCTCAACAGGAGCTGACACTGAAGCTTTCTTT	CASSSTGADTEAFF
NA	TRBV6-5	NA	TRBJ1-1	TGTGCCAGCAGTAGTGGACAGAACACTGAAGCTTTCTTT	CASSSGQNTEAFF
NA	TRBV27	NA	TRBJ1-1	TGTGCCAGCAGTTTCCTCAGGGATTCTGAAGCTTTCTTT	CASSFLRDSEAFF
TRBD2	TRBV19	NA	TRBJ2-1	TGTGCCAGTAGACTAGCGGGAGATCCTGAATTCTTC	CASRLAGDPEFF
TRBD2	TRBV27	few	TRBJ2-1	TGTGCCAGCACCGCGGGACTAGCGTCCTCGAGAGACCACAATGAGCAGTTCTTC	CASTAGLASSRDHNEQFF
NA	TRBV30	NA	TRBJ2-1	TGTGCCTGGATGTTTAGCGGAGTCGACAATGAGCAGTTCTTC	CAWMFSGVDNEQFF
NA	TRBV7-8	NA	TRBJ1-3	TGTGCCAGCAGCCCCGGGGTTGCAGGCTCTGGAAACACCATATATTTT	CASSPGVAGSGNTIYF
TRBD1	TRBV25-1	few	TRBJ2-1	TGTGCCAGCAGTGCGACAGGGTTCTTCTACAATGAGCAGTTCTTC	CASSATGFFYNEQFF
TRBD2	TRBV27	NA	TRBJ2-3	TGTGCCAGTTCCCCTCTAGCGGGGCTCTCCAGGGCGCAGTATTTT	CASSPLAGLSRAQYF
NA	TRBV15	NA	TRBJ2-1	TGTGCCACCAGCAGAGGAGAGTACGACAATGAGCAGTTCTTC	CATSRGEYDNEQFF
TRBD1	TRBV5-1	NA	TRBJ1-4	TGCGCCAGCAGCAAGGGACAGGGGGCGGTTGATGAAAAACTGTTTTTT	CASSKGQGAVDEKLFF
NA	TRBV28	NA	TRBJ2-7	TGTGCCAGCAGCTCATTAGAGAACGTCAACTACGAGCAGTACTTC	CASSSLENVNYEQYF
NA	TRBV5-6	few	TRBJ1-5	TGTGCCAGCAGCTTGGGGCAACCCAATCAGCCCCAGCATTTT	CASSLGQPNQPQHF
NA	TRBV7-8	NA	TRBJ2-5	TGTGCCAGCAGCTTAAGTTGGACAGAGGGAAAGACCCAGTACTTC	CASSLSWTEGKTQYF
TRBD2	TRBV4-1	NA	TRBJ2-1	TGCGCCAGCAGCCATCAACTGACTAGCGGGGACAATGAGCAGTTCTTC	CASSHQLTSGDNEQFF
TRBD1	TRBV18	NA	TRBJ1-1	TGTGCCAGCTCACCCACGGCTGAAGGGGGCGGTGGAGCTTTCTTT	CASSPTAEGGGGAFF
NA	TRBV19	few	TRBJ2-7	TGTGCCAGTACCCCGAGAGGAGGGCGCCCCTACGAGCAGTACTTC	CASTPRGGRPYEQYF
TRBD1	TRBV18	NA	TRBJ1-3	TGTGCCAGCTCACCCTCGACAGGGAATGCTGGAAACACCATATATTTT	CASSPSTGNAGNTIYF
NA	TRBV29-1	NA	TRBJ2-5	TGCAGCGTTTACAGGGCGCAGACCCAGTACTTC	CSVYRAQTQYF
NA	TRBV18	NA	TRBJ1-5	TGTGCCAGCTCACCGAGGAATCAGCCCCAGCATTTT	CASSPRNQPQHF
NA	TRBV6-1	NA	TRBJ1-2	TGTGCCAGCAGTGATCTTGGACTAAATAACTATGGCTACACCTTC	CASSDLGLNNYGYTF
TRBD1	TRBV11-2	NA	TRBJ2-3	TGTGCCAGCAGCTTAAGAGGACAGGGACGGACCTTAACAGATACGCAGTATTTT	CASSLRGQGRTLTDTQYF
TRBD2	TRBV25-1	NA	TRBJ2-3	TGTGCCAGCACAGCGGGAGATCAGGATACGCAGTATTTT	CASTAGDQDTQYF
NA	TRBV29-1	NA	TRBJ2-3	TGCAGCGTTAGCGGCACAGATACGCAGTATTTT	CSVSGTDTQYF
NA	TRBV28	NA	TRBJ1-5	TGTGCCAGCAGTTTTTATCGCAATCAGCCCCAGCATTTT	CASSFYRNQPQHF
NA	TRBV2	NA	TRBJ2-1	TGTGCCAGCAGTGCGGTAAGAGCGTCGAGCAATGAGCAGTTCTTC	CASSAVRASSNEQFF
TRBD2	TRBV2	NA	TRBJ2-7	TGTGCCAGCAGTGTTCAAGCGGGACTGTCCTACGAGCAGTACTTC	CASSVQAGLSYEQYF
TRBD2	TRBV19	NA	TRBJ2-7	TGTGCCAGTAGTAAAGGACTAGCGGGAGCCTCCACCTATCCCTACGAGCAGTACTTC	CASSKGLAGASTYPYEQYF
NA	TRBV9	NA	TRBJ1-1	TGTGCCAGCAGCGTAGAGGGACACTTGAACACTGAAGCTTTCTTT	CASSVEGHLNTEAFF
TRBD1	TRBV5-1	NA	TRBJ1-2	TGCGCCAGCAGCCGGGGACAGGGGAAAGCTAACTATGGCTACACCTTC	CASSRGQGKANYGYTF
TRBD2	TRBV18	few	TRBJ2-1	TGTGCCAGCTCACCTTTAGCGGGGAATGAGCAGTTCTTC	CASSPLAGNEQFF
NA	TRBV30	few	TRBJ1-4	TGTGCCTGGGCCGGGGGGGCCAGGGCCGTCGGGAAACTGTTTTTT	CAWAGGARAVGKLFF
TRBD1	TRBV7-9	once	TRBJ2-1	TGTGCCAGTCGACAGGGGGAGGGGTACAATGAGCAGTTCTTC	CASRQGEGYNEQFF
TRBD2	TRBV5-4	NA	TRBJ2-5	TGTGCCAGCAGCTTGGGGCTAGCGGGAGGAGAGACCCAGTACTTC	CASSLGLAGGETQYF
TRBD1	TRBV28	NA	TRBJ1-2	TGTGCCAGCAGCCTATTTACAGGGGAACGAGGCTACACCTTC	CASSLFTGERGYTF
TRBD2	TRBV7-8	few	TRBJ2-3	TGTGCCAGCAGCGGGGGGGGGTTTTGGGAAGATACGCAGTATTTT	CASSGGGFWEDTQYF
TRBD2	TRBV29-1	NA	TRBJ2-5	TGCAGCGTTGGGGGGGGATCCGAGACCCAGTACTTC	CSVGGGSETQYF
NA	TRBV7-9	NA	TRBJ2-1	TGTGCCAGCAGCCGCAGGGGTATCAATGAGCAGTTCTTC	CASSRRGINEQFF
TRBD1	TRBV5-1	NA	TRBJ2-3	TGCGCCAGCAGCCCTGGGACAGGGACGGATACGCAGTATTTT	CASSPGTGTDTQYF
NA	TRBV27	NA	TRBJ2-5	TGTGCCAGCAGTTTATGGGGGGACAGACAAGAGACCCAGTACTTC	CASSLWGDRQETQYF
TRBD1	TRBV15	NA	TRBJ2-7	TGTGCCACCAGCAGTTTAACAGGGGGCTTAAGCGAGCAGTACTTC	CATSSLTGGLSEQYF
TRBD2	TRBV10-3	NA	TRBJ2-3	TGTGCCATCAGTGAGATGGCGGGAGTCGATACGCAGTATTTT	CAISEMAGVDTQYF
NA	TRBV5-5	NA	TRBJ1-2	TGTGCCAGCAGCCGCTCCACAGCCCCTGTGGGCTACACCTTC	CASSRSTAPVGYTF